This passage covers 2 T cell receptor beta chains from one sample sequenced in a study of blood T cell repertoires in COVID-19. Method: immunoSEQ multiplex PCR; TCRdb's copy keeps in-frame clones and lacks some. The sample holds about 230,000 clones, roughly 85% seen once. The specimen was peripheral blood. The origin of the receptors is a woman in her 70s with active or convalescent COVID-19.

V gene TRBV5-1 combines with J gene TRBJ2-7, with 9 bases matching TRBD2. Germline V gives CDR1 SGHRS, CDR2 YFSETQ. The CDR3 has 17 amino acids. J gave up 6 bases and V 4 bases, and 17 bases lay outside the gene matches. The CDR3 bases are TGCGCCAGCAGCCCGGAGAGAAGAGCGGGGGGTCCCGGCGAGCAGTACTTC. Residues: CASSPERRAGGPGEQYF.

The chain is built from TRBV3-1 (or the pseudogene TRBV3-2) and TRBJ2-2, with 13 positions matching TRBD2. Per the germline V gene, CDR1 is LGHDT and CDR2 is YNNKEL (reference sequence). The trim removed 4 bases at V and 3 bases at J, leaving 11 bases unmatched. This CDR3 contains 19 residues. CDR3 sequence (DNA): TGTGCCAGCAGCCGACTGGGGGGGACTAGCGGGGCCTACACCGGGGAGCTGTTTTTT. This sequence encodes CASSRLGGTSGAYTGELFF.